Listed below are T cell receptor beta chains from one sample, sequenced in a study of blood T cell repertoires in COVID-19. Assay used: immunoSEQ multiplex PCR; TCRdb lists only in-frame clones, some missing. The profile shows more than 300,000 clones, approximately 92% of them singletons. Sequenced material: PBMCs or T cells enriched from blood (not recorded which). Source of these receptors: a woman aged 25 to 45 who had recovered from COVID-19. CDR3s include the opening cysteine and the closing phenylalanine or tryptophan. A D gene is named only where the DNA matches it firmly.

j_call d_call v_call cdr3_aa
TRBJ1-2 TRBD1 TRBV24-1 CATRGQGNYGYTF
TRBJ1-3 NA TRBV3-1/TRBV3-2 CASSQVSSGNTIYF
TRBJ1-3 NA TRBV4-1 CASSRSLLPTVDSGNTIYF
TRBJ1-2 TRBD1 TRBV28 CASSLSGGRGYTF
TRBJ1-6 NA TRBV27 CASSFSRADRSPLHF
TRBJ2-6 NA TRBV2 CASRESSGANVLTF
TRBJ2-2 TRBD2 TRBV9 CASSGRGTSGSTGELFF
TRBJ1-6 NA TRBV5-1 CASSFSSERNSPLHF
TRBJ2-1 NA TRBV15 CATSRDLLVVEGEQFF
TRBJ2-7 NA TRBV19 CASSISGEQYF
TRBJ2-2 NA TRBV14 CASSPGGVPGELFF
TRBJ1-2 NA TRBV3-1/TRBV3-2 CASSQDPRRAGPPFYGYTF
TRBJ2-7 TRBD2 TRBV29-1 CSVARAGGEFSYEQYF
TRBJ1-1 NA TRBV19 CASSDVPGDRDTEAFF
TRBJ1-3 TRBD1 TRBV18 CASYTQGAMRNTIYF
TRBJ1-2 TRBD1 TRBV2 CASTGQGANYGYTF
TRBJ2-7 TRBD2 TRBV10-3 CAISPSGTGYEQYF
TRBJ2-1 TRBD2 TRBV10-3 CAISDGGRSSGNEQFF